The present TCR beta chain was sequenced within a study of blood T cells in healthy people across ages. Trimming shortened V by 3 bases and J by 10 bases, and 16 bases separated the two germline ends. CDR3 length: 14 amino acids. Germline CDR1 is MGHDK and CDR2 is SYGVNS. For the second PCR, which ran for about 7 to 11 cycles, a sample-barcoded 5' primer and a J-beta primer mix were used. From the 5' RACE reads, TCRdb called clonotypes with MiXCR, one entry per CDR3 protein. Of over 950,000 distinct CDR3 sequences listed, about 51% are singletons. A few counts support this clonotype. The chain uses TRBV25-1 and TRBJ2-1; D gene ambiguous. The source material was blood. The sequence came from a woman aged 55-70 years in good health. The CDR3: CASSERTPGREQFF. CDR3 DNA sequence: TGTGCCAGCAGTGAGAGGACCCCCGGTCGGGAGCAGTTCTTC.